This is a list of T cell receptor beta chains from one sample in a study of blood T cell repertoires in COVID-19. Some clones are missing from TCRdb's copy, which holds only in-frame ones; the method was immunoSEQ multiplex PCR. Here the sample spans around 270,000 clones, more than 85% being singletons. Sequenced input: peripheral blood. The receptors here all came from an older woman with COVID-19, enrolled during active disease. CDR3s include the opening cysteine and the closing phenylalanine or tryptophan.

V	CDR3
TRBV7-9	CASRTRNGRDRVADTQYF
TRBV18	CASSAPSGRNTEAFF
TRBV4-1	CASSQGLYSNQPQHF
TRBV5-5	CASSRTGEATEAFF
TRBV7-2	CASSLGAGRDGNTIYF
TRBV28	CASSLSGKRTEAFF
TRBV21-1	CASSSSGGAGSTEAFF
TRBV5-1	CASSPMDRVTGELFF
TRBV29-1	CSVGGSSYEQYF
TRBV2	CASRFGTGGAGEQYF
TRBV29-1	CSYRDSRAEAFF
TRBV27	CASSLRDRGAYEQYF
TRBV30	CAWSGPPGTEAFF
TRBV12-5	CASGLVNTGTRTETQYF
TRBV6-4	CASSDSKESGQPQHF
TRBV30	CAWSLGQGSSNSNQPQHF
TRBV28	CASSRGGLGGGYTF
TRBV27	CASSLWLAGGNEQFF
TRBV29-1	CSVDSSGMNTEAFF
TRBV6-5	CASSPTGISYNEQFF
TRBV5-5	CASSPSGTSGYNEQFF
TRBV3-1/TRBV3-2	CASSPKTGGLNQPQHF
TRBV19	CASTQSQTTEAFF
TRBV5-1	CASSNSLDRGLSGANVLTF
TRBV19	CASSIRITSGGNQPQHF
TRBV2	CASTTLAGGPGELFF
TRBV10-3	CAISESGRESVFF
TRBV4-1	CASSQGTISNQPQHF
TRBV5-1	CASSPMTGRNEQFF
TRBV6-1	CASSEGGTGFGYTF
TRBV7-9	CASSLATGHEGYTF
TRBV6-2/TRBV6-3	CASSYGTRVGDTQYF
TRBV12-3/TRBV12-4	CASSLTGGYEQYF
TRBV4-2	CASSQVAGRLADEQFF
TRBV12-3/TRBV12-4	CASRRLATGELFF
TRBV3-1/TRBV3-2	CASSRGTSGRVNEQFF
TRBV6-2/TRBV6-3	CASSYPQGQVTYEQYF
TRBV5-4	CASSVDRANGYTF
TRBV27	CASSVKSVPYNEQFF
TRBV5-1	CASSLAGVTGELFF
TRBV5-4	CASSSKTSGRIDEQFF
TRBV2	CASSDSGPGTQYF
TRBV27	CASSPPDRAKETQYF
TRBV7-3	CASSLWGGRGDEQFF
TRBV7-9	CASSLAGGAETQYF
TRBV6-2/TRBV6-3	CASSYAGSPLHF
TRBV24-1	CATSGGGENQPQHF
TRBV14	CASSLNRGSSPLHF
TRBV30	CAWRDRGEAFF
TRBV15	CATSTDRGRLADNTGELFF
TRBV5-1	CASSSRDTLAKNIQYF
TRBV29-1	CSVELLNTEAFF
TRBV6-5	CASRALAGITDTQYF
TRBV19	CASSIDIRGDYGYTF
TRBV7-9	CASSLLAGVYNEQFF
TRBV9	CASSGNYRGNEQYF
TRBV27	CASSLWTGGNEKLFF
TRBV5-1	CASSPGQVLNEKLFF
TRBV6-5	CASSYRTGSYTF
TRBV19	CASSIADIGTGNTIYF